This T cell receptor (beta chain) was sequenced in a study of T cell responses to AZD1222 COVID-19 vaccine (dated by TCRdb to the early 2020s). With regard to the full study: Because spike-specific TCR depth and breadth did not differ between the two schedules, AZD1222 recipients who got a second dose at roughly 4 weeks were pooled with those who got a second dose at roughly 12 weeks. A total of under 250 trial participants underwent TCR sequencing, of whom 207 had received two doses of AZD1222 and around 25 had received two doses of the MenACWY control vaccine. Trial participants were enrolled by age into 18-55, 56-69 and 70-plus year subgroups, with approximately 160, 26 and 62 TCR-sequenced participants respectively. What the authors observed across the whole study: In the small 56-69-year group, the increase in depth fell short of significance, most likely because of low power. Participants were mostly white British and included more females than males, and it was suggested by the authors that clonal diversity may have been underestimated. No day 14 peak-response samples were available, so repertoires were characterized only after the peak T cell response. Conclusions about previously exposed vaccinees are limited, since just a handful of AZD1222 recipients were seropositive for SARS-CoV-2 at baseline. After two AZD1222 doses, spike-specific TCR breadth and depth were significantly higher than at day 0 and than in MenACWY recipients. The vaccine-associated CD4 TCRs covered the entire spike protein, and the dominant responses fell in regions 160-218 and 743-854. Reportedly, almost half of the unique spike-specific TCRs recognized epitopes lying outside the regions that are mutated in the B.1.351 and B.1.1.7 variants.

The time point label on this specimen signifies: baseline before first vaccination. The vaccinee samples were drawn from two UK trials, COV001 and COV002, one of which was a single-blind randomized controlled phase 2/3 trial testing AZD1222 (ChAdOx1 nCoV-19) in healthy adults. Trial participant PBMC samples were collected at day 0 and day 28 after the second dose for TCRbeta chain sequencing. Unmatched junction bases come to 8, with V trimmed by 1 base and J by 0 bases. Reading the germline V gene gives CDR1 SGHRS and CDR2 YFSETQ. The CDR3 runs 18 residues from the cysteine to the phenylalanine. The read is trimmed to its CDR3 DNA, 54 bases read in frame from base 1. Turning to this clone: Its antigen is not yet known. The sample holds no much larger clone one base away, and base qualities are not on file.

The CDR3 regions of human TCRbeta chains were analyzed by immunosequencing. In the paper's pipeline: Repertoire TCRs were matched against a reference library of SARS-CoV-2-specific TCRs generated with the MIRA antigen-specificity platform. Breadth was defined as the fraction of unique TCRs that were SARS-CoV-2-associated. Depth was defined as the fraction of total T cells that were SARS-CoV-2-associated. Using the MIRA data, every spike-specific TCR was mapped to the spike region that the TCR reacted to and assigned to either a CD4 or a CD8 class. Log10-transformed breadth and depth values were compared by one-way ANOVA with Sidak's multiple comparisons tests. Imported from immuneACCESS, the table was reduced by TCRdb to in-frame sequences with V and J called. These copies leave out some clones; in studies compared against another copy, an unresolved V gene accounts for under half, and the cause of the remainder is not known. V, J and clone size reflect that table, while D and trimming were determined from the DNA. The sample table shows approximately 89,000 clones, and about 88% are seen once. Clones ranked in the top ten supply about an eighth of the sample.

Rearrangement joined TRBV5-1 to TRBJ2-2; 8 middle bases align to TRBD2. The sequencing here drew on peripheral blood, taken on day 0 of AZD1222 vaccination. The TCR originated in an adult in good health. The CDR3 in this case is CASSLWGSGASNTGELFF. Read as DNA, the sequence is TGCGCCAGCAGCTTGTGGGGTAGCGGGGCCTCGAACACCGGGGAGCTGTTTTTT.